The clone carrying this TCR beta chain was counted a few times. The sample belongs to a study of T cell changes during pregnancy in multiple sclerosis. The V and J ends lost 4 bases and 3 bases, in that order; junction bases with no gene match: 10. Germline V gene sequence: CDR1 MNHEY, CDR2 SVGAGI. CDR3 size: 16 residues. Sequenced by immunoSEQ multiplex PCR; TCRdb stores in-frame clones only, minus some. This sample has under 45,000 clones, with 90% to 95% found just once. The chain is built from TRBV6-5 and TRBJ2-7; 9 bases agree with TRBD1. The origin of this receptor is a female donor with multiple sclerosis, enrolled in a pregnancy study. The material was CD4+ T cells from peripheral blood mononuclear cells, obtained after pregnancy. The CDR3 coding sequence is TGTGCCAGCAGTTCCCCGCGTAGGGACAGGGACTACGAGCAGTACTTC. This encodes CASSSPRRDRDYEQYF.